Below, 7 T cell receptor beta chains from the same sample are listed, as sequenced in a study of long-term antiretroviral therapy in people with HIV. The assay used was immunoSEQ (version v3.0), run at survey level. Repertoires were generated with immunoSEQ multiplex PCR, while TCRdb's copy carries only in-frame clones and drops some. The table shows approximately 24,000 clones, with 81% occurring only once. The sequencing here drew on unsorted PBMCs, taken at the start of antiretroviral therapy, before treatment. These receptors were obtained from a woman under 30 with HIV.

The chain recombines TRBV4-2 with TRBJ1-2, with 9 positions matching TRBD1. The CDR3 is 17 residues long. V trimming: 1 base; J trimming: 0 bases; junction bases outside the gene matches: 6. Germline V gives CDR1 LGHNA, CDR2 YNFKEQ. CDR3 bases: TGTGCCAGCAGCCAAGTTACGGGACAGGGTGCTAACTATGGCTACACCTTC. Protein product: CASSQVTGQGANYGYTF.

V usage is TRBV6-8 and J usage is TRBJ2-6; 9 bases fit TRBD1. The germline V gene encodes CDR1 MNHGY and CDR2 SAAAGT. Trimming removed 7 bases from V and 3 bases from J; junction bases left unmatched: 10. The CDR3 covers 17 residues. The CDR3 sequence: CASTDRQGVRGANVLTF. CDR3 DNA sequence: TGTGCCAGCACCGACCGACAGGGGGTGCGTGGGGCCAACGTCCTGACTTTC.

This chain joins TRBV7-8 and TRBJ1-1; D is perhaps TRBD1 (5 bases). The V and J ends lost 1 base and 1 base respectively, with 13 bases between them. In germline, CDR1 is SGHVS, CDR2 FQNEAQ. This CDR3 contains 16 residues. CDR3 loop: CASSLGPKGQNTEAFF. The CDR3 coding sequence is TGTGCCAGCAGCTTAGGTCCAAAAGGACAGAACACTGAAGCTTTCTTT. Complete variable domain (other parts from reference TRBV7-8 and TRBJ1-1): GAGVSQSPRYKVAKRGQDVALRCDPISGHVSLFWYQQALGQGPEFLTYFQNEAQLDKSGLPSDRFFAERPEGSVSTLKIQRTQQEDSAVYLCASSLGPKGQNTEAFFGQGTRLTVV.

This clone showed up just once. The chain couples TRBV7-2 to TRBJ1-2, with D perhaps matching TRBD1 (5 bases). The CDR3 covers 16 residues. CDR1 is SGHTA and CDR2 is FQGNSA in the germline V gene. V was cut by 3 bases and J by 8 bases, with 22 bases left in between. CDR3 sequence (DNA): TGTGCCAGCAGCTTTAGGGACTGGCCTCTGGTAATCGGCTACACCTTC. Translated: CASSFRDWPLVIGYTF. Full variable domain (outside the CDR3, taken from reference TRBV7-2 and TRBJ1-2): GAGVSQSPSNKVTEKGKDVELRCDPISGHTALYWYRQSLGQGLEFLIYFQGNSAPDKSGLPSDRFSAERTGGSVSTLTIQRTQQEDSAVYLCASSFRDWPLVIGYTFGSGTRLTVV.

CDR3 loop: CASRRWTEAPDTQYF. In DNA form, the CDR3 reads TGTGCCAGCAGGAGGTGGACGGAGGCACCAGATACGCAGTATTTT. The chain recombines TRBV6-5 with TRBJ2-3, with D possibly TRBD2 on 5 matching bases. V shed 6 bases and J shed 4 bases, with 17 bases lying between them. Germline V gives CDR1 MNHEY, CDR2 SVGAGI. The CDR3 totals 15 residues.

The chain links TRBV5-6 to TRBJ2-1; 11 nucleotides line up with TRBD2. In germline, CDR1 is SGHDT, CDR2 YYEEEE. The CDR3 covers 16 residues. The V and J ends lost 3 bases and 4 bases, in that order; junction bases with no gene match: 6. CDR3 residues: CASSSQTSGVYNEQFF. The CDR3 DNA follows: TGTGCCAGCAGCTCCCAGACTAGCGGGGTATACAATGAGCAGTTCTTC. The full variable domain, rest sourced from reference TRBV5-6 and TRBJ2-1, is DAGVTQSPTHLIKTRGQQVTLRCSPKSGHDTVSWYQQALGQGPQFIFQYYEEEERQRGNFPDRFSGHQFPNYSSELNVNALLLGDSALYLCASSSQTSGVYNEQFFGPGTRLTVL.

The chain joins TRBV7-2 to TRBJ1-3; D remains ambiguous. Trimming took 6 bases from V and 4 from J, leaving 7 bases between them. The germline V gene has CDR1 SGHTA and CDR2 FQGNSA. The CDR3 is 12 residues long. CDR3 in amino acids: CASSPGGNTIYF. In DNA, the CDR3 is TGTGCCAGCAGTCCCGGGGGAAACACCATATATTTT.